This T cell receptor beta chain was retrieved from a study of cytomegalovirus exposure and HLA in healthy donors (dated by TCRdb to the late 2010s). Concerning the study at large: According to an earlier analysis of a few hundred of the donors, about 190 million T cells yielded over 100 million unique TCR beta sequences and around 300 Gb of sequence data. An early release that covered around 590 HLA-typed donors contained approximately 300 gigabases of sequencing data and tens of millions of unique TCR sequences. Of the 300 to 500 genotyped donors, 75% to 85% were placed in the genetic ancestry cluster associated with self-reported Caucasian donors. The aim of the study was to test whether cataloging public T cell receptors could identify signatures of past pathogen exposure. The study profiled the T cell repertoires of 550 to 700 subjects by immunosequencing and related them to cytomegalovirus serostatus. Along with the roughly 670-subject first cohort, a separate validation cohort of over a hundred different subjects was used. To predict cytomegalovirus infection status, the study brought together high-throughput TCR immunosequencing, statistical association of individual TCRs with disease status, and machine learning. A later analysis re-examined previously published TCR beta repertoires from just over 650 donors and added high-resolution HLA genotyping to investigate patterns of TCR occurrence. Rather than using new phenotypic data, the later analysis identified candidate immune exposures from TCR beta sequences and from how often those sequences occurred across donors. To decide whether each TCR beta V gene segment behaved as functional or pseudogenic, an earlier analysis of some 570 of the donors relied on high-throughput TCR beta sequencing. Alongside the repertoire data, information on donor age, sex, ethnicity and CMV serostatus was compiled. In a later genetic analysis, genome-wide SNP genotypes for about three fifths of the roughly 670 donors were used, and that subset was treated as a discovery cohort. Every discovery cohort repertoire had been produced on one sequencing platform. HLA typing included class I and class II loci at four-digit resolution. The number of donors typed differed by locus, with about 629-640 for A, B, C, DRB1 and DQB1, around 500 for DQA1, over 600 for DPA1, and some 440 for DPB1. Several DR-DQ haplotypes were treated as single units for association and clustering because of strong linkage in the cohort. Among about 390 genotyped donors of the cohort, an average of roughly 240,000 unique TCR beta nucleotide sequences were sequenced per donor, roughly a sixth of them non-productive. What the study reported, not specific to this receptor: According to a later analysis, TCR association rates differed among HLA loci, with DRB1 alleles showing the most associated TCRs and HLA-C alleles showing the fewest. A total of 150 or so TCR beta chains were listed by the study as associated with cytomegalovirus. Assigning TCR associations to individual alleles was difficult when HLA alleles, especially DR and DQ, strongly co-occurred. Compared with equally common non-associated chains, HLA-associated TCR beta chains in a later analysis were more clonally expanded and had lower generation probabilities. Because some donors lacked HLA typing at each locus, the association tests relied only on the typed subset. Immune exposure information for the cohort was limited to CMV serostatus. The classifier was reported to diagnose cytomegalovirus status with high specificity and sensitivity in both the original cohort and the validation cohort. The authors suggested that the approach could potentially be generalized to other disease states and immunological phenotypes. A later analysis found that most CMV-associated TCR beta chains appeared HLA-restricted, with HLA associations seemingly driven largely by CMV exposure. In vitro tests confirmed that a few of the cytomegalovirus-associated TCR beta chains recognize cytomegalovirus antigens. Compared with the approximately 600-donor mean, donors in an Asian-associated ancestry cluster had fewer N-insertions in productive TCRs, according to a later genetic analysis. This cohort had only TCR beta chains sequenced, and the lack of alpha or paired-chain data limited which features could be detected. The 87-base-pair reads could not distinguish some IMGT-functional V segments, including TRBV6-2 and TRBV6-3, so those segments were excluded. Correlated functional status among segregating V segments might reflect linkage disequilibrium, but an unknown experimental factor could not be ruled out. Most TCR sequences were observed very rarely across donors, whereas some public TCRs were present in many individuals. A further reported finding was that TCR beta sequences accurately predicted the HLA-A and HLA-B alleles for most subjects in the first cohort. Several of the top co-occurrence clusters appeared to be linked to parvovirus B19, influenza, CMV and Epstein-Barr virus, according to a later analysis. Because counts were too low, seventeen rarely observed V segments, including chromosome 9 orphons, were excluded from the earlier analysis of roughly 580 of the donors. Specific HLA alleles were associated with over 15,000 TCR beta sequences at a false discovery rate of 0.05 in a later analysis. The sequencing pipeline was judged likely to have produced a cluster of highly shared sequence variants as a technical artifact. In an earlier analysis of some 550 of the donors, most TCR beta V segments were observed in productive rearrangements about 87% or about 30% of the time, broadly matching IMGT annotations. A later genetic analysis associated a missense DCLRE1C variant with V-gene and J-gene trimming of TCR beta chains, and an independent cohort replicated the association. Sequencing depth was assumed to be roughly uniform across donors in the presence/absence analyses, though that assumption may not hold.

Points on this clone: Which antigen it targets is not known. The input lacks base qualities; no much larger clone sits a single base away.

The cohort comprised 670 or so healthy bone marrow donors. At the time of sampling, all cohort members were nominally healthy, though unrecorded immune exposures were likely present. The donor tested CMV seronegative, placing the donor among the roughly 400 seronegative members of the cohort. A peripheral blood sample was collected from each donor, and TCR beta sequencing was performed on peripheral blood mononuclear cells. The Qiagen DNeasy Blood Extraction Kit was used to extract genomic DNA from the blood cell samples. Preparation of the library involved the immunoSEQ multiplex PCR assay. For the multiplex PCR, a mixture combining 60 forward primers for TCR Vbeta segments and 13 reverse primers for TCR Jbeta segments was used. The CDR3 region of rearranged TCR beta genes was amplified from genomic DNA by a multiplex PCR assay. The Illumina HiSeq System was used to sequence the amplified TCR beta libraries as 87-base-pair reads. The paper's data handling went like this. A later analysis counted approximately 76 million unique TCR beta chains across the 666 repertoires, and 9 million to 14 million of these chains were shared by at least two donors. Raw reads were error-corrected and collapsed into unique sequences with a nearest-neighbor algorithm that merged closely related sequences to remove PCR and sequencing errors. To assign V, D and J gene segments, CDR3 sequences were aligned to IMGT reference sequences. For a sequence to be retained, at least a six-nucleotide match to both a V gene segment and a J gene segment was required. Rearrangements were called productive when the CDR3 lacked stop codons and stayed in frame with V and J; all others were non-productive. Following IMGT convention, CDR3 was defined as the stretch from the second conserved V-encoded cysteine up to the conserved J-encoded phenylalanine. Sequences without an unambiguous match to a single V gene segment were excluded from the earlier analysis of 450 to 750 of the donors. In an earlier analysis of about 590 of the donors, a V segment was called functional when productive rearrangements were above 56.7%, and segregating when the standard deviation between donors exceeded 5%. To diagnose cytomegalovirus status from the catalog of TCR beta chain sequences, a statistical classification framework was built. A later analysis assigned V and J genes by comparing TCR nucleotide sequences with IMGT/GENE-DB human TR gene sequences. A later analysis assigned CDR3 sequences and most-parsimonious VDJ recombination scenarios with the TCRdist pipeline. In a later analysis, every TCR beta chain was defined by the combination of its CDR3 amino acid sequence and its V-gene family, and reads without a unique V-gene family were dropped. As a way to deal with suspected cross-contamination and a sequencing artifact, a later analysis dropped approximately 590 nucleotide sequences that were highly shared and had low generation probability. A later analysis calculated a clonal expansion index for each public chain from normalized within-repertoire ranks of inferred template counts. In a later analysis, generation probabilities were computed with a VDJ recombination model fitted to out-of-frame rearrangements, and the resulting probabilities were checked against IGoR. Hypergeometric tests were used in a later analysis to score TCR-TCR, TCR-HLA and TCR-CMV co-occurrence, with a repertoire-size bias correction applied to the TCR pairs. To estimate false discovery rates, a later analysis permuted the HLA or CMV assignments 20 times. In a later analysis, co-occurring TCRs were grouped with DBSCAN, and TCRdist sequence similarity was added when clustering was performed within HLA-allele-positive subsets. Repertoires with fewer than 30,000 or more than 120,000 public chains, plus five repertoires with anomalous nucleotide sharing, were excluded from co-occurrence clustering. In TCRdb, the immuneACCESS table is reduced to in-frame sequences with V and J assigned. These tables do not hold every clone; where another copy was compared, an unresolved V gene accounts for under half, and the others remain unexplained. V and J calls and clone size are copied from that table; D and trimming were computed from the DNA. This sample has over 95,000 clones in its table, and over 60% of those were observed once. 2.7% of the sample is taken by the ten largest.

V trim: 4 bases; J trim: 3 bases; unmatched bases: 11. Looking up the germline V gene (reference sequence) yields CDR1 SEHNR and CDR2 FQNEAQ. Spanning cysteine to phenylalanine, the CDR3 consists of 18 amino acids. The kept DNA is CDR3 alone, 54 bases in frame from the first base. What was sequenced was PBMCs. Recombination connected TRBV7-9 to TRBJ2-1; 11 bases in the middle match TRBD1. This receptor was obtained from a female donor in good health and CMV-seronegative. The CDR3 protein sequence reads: CASSSNDIGTGGYNEQFF. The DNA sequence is TGTGCCAGCAGCTCCAACGATATCGGGACAGGGGGCTACAATGAGCAGTTCTTC.